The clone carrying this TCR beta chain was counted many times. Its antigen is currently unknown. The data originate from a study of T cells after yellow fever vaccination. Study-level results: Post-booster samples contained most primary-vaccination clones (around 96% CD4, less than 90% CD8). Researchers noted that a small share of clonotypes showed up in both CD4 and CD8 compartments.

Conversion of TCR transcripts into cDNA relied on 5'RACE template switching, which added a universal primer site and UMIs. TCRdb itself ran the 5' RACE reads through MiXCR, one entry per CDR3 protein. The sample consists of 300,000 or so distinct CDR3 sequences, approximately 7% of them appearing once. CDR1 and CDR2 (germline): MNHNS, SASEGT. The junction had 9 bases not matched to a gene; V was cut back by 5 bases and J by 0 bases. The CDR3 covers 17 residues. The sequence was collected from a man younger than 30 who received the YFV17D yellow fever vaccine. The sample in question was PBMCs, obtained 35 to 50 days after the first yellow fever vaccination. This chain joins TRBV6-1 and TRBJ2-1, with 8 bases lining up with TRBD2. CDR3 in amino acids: CASSRGGGGSSYNEQFF. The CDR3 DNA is TGTGCCAGCAGTCGGGGGGGTGGGGGTTCCTCCTACAATGAGCAGTTCTTC.